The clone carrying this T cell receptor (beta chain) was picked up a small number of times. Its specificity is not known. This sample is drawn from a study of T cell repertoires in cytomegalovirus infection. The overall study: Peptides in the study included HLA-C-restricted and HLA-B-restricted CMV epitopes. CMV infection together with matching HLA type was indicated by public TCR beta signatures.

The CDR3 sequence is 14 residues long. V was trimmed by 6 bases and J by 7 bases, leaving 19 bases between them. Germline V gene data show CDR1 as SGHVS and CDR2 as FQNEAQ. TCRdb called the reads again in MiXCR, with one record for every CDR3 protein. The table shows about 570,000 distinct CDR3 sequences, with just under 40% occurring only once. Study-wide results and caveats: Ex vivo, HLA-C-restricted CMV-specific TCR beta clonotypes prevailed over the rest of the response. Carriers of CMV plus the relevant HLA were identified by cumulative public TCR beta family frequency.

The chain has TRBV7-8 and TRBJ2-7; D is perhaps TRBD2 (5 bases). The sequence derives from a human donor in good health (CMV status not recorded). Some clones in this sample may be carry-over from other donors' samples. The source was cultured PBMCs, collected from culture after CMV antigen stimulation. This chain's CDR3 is CASREGNGSGEQYF. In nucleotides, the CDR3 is TGTGCCAGCAGAGAAGGAAATGGCTCGGGGGAGCAGTACTTC.